These T cell receptor beta chains were read from a single sample in a study of graft-versus-host responses after intestinal transplantation. TCRdb's copy holds only in-frame clones and misses some; the assay was immunoSEQ multiplex PCR. This sample carries approximately 58,000 clones, around nine tenths of them seen once, and the ten largest clones take about 2.9%. This specimen was PBMCs, taken about 120 days after intestinal transplantation. These receptors were taken from a human patient who received an intestinal transplant, so some T cells may come from the graft donor. Each CDR3 is given with its conserved first and last residue. Each record gives: J gene, clone size, V gene, D gene, CDR3 DNA, CDR3 protein. D genes are given only for firm matches. Clone size is given for some rows only: seen once, a few or many times, or a class if the clone is expanded.

TRBJ2-1	-	TRBV4-1	-	TGCGCCAGCAGCCAGGTACATAACGCCCTGGATGAGCAGTTCTTC	CASSQVHNALDEQFF
TRBJ1-2	-	TRBV5-8	-	TGTGCCAGCAGCTTTTACGACGGAACTAACTATGGCTACACCTTC	CASSFYDGTNYGYTF
TRBJ1-2	-	TRBV6-1	-	TGTGCCAGCAGTGAAAGGACAGTCTATGGCTACACCTTC	CASSERTVYGYTF
TRBJ1-1	-	TRBV4-1	-	TGCGCCAGCAGCCAAGATTGGGCGGACTACACTGAAGCTTTCTTT	CASSQDWADYTEAFF
TRBJ1-5	-	TRBV10-3	-	TGTGCCATCAGTGAGGGGAATCAGCCCCAGCATTTT	CAISEGNQPQHF
TRBJ2-3	-	TRBV19	TRBD2	TGTGCCAGTAGTATTAGGACTAGCGGGAGGAGTGCAGATACGCAGTATTTT	CASSIRTSGRSADTQYF
TRBJ1-1	once	TRBV6-5	-	TGTGCCAGCAGCTCCACCGGGGCCGGGGGAGCTTTCTTT	CASSSTGAGGAFF
TRBJ2-5	-	TRBV28	TRBD2	TGTGCCAGCAGTGATCTAGCGGGAGCCACTCCCCAGTACTTC	CASSDLAGATPQYF
TRBJ2-1	-	TRBV6-5	TRBD2	TGTGCCAGCAGGTCTCTAGCGGGAGGAAACAATGAGCAGTTCTTC	CASRSLAGGNNEQFF
TRBJ2-3	-	TRBV19	-	TGTGCCAGTAGTATTGCGATAAGCACAGATACGCAGTATTTT	CASSIAISTDTQYF
TRBJ2-1	-	TRBV5-6	TRBD2	TGTGCCAGCAGCTCGACTAGCGGGGGGGATAATGAGCAGTTCTTC	CASSSTSGGDNEQFF
TRBJ2-7	-	TRBV2	-	TGTGCCAGCAGTGACTTCCAGGGCAGCTCCTCGGCTTCCTACGAGCAGTACTTC	CASSDFQGSSSASYEQYF
TRBJ2-3	-	TRBV5-1	TRBD1	TGCGCCAGCAGCGTACGGACAGGGTCCACAGATACGCAGTATTTT	CASSVRTGSTDTQYF
TRBJ2-3	-	TRBV15	-	TGTGCCACCAGGAGAATACCCACAGATACGCAGTATTTT	CATRRIPTDTQYF
TRBJ2-7	-	TRBV7-8	TRBD1	TGTGCCAGCAGCTTAGCTGGACAGGACTACGAGCAGTACTTC	CASSLAGQDYEQYF
TRBJ2-4	-	TRBV6-6	TRBD2	TGTGCCAGCAGCCCGGGGGGGGACATTCAGTACTTC	CASSPGGDIQYF
TRBJ1-3	once	TRBV9	TRBD1	TGTGCCAGCAGCGTATCCGGGGGGACAGGGCCGAACTCTGGAAACACCATATATTTT	CASSVSGGTGPNSGNTIYF
TRBJ2-1	once	TRBV19	TRBD2	TGTGCCAGTAGTAGACTGGCGGGGGGGTTTAATTCCTACAATGAGCAGTTCTTC	CASSRLAGGFNSYNEQFF
TRBJ2-1	-	TRBV9	TRBD2	TGTGCCAGCAGCGTAGCCGGCGGGAGGTACAATGAGCAGTTCTTC	CASSVAGGRYNEQFF
TRBJ2-7	-	TRBV25-1	-	TGTGCCAGCAGTACCCATTCCACCGGGGGATACGAGCAGTACTTC	CASSTHSTGGYEQYF
TRBJ2-1	once	TRBV6-1	-	TGTGCCAGCAGTGAAGTCAGGCAGACCGAGCAGTTCTTC	CASSEVRQTEQFF
TRBJ1-1	-	TRBV6-1	-	TGTGCCAGCAGTTTTACAGTCTTTTTGAAGACTGAAGCTTTCTTT	CASSFTVFLKTEAFF
TRBJ1-5	-	TRBV6-5	-	TGTGCCAGCAGTTACTCGGGTCCCAATCAGCCCCAGCATTTT	CASSYSGPNQPQHF
TRBJ1-1	-	TRBV6-6	-	TGTGCCAGCAGTTACCCCCAGCAGGGCCTCACTGAAGCTTTCTTT	CASSYPQQGLTEAFF
TRBJ2-7	-	TRBV28	-	TGTGCCAGCAGTTTTCTGGGTAATCAGGGGCAGTACGAGCAGTACTTC	CASSFLGNQGQYEQYF
TRBJ2-7	-	TRBV28	-	TGTGCCAGCAGTCCCCCAGCGAACGAGCAGTACTTC	CASSPPANEQYF
TRBJ2-3	-	TRBV28	-	TGTGTCAGCAGTTTGGTGGCGCAGGGCACAGATACGCAGTATTTT	CVSSLVAQGTDTQYF
TRBJ2-3	-	TRBV19	-	TGTGCCAGTAGTCTAGGGTCTCCTTCGGCAGATACGCAGTATTTT	CASSLGSPSADTQYF